This TCR beta chain was sequenced in a study of T-cell reconstitution after alpha-beta-depleted transplantation in children. A remark on this clonotype: Its antigen is as yet unknown.

Per germline, CDR1 SGHRS and CDR2 YFSETQ. CDR3 length: 17 residues. Trimming cost V 3 bases and J 2 bases, with 18 bases left between them. Broader study findings: From surviving recipient T cells and thymic progenitors came the high day-60 TCRbeta diversity observed in some patients. T-cell counts and diversity at one year post-transplant came mainly from newly produced T cells. About two months after transplant, alpha-beta T cells reportedly came from several hundred expanded graft clones.

The TCRbeta library incorporated unique molecular identifiers. TCRdb re-derived calls from the PCR reads in MiXCR, one entry per CDR3 protein. Of 800,000 to 1,000,000 distinct CDR3 sequences listed, about 29% are singletons. This specimen consisted of PBMCs, mostly from graft donor cells, obtained 360 days after TCRalphabeta/CD19-depleted stem cell transplant. V and J are TRBV5-1 and TRBJ1-3; D might be TRBD1 (6 bases). The TCR was taken from a boy under two years old who had a stem cell transplant for SCID, so the T cells may come from the graft donor. CDR3 region: CASSSAQGRTTGNTIYF. CDR3 nucleotide sequence: TGCGCCAGCAGCTCGGCACAGGGACGGACTACTGGAAACACCATATATTTT.